Each of the 25 T cell receptor beta chains below was sequenced from the same sample in a study of blood T cells in healthy people across ages. A second PCR of roughly 7 to 11 cycles used a sample-barcoded 5' primer and a J-beta primer mix. TCRdb recomputed calls from the 5' RACE reads with MiXCR, one row per CDR3 protein. In the table there are about 800,000 distinct CDR3 sequences, 25% of which are singletons. This sample also belongs to another study, concerning T cells of mothers and their children.

The sequenced sample was blood. These receptors were collected from a boy younger than 18 in good health.

This chain joins TRBV28 and TRBJ1-4; 8 bases fit TRBD1. Germline V gene data show CDR1 as MDHEN and CDR2 as SYDVKM. Trimming took 6 bases from V and 5 from J; bases not matched to a gene: 5. CDR3 size: 14 residues. This CDR3 is CASRLGDRNEKLFF. In nucleotides, the CDR3 is TGTGCCAGCAGGTTGGGGGACAGGAATGAAAAACTGTTTTTT.

Comments on this clonotype: Compared with germline, one end of the junction differs, possibly owing to a read error. J is TRBJ2-3 and V is TRBV6-6; 12 nucleotides line up with TRBD2. Germline lookup yields CDR1 MNHNY and CDR2 SVGAGI (reference sequence). The length of the CDR3 is 15 residues. The CDR3 DNA reads as TGTGCCAGCAGCCAACACCTAGCGGGAGGGGTGACCCAGTACTTT. Translated, it gives CASSQHLAGGVTQYF.

This clonotype was recorded at least ten times. This chain connects TRBV7-9 to TRBJ2-1; a weak D match, TRBD1 (6 bases). CDR3 length: 14 residues. V was trimmed by 0 bases and J by 5 bases, leaving 8 bases between them. Germline V gene data show CDR1 as SEHNR and CDR2 as FQNEAQ (reference sequence). The CDR3 DNA reads as TGTGCCAGCAGCTTAGCGGGGACAAACAATGAGCAGTTCTTC. This sequence encodes CASSLAGTNNEQFF.

V is TRBV29-1 and J is TRBJ2-1; the D gene is possibly TRBD1 (6 bases). V was clipped by 4 bases and J by 9 bases, with 10 bases between them. CDR3 length: 11 residues. Germline V gene sequence: CDR1 SQVTM, CDR2 ANQGSEA. CDR3 nucleotide sequence: TGCAGCGTTGTCCCAGGGGTTGAGCAGTTCTTC. This translates into CSVVPGVEQFF.

This clonotype was counted at least ten times. V is TRBV18 and J is TRBJ2-1; D is unclear. Germline assignment: CDR1 KGHSH and CDR2 LQKENI. The CDR3 spans 13 residues. Trimming removed 8 bases at V and 3 bases at J, with 11 bases between. As DNA, the CDR3 is TGTGCCAGCAGTCCCTCCATCTACAATGAGCAGTTCTTC. It is translated as CASSPSIYNEQFF.

The sample holds a few counts of this clonotype. The rearrangement joins TRBV6-2 or TRBV6-3 to TRBJ2-5; D unclear. Trimming stripped 0 bases from V and 9 bases from J, with 5 bases between. The CDR3 totals 11 residues. From germline, CDR1 is MNHEY and CDR2 SVGEGT. CDR3 sequence reads: CASSYSSSQYF. In DNA form, the CDR3 reads TGTGCCAGCAGTTACTCGTCGTCCCAGTACTTC.

This clonotype was found a few times. This chain uses TRBV6-2 or TRBV6-3 with TRBJ2-5, with 11 bases matching TRBD2. CDR1 and CDR2 from the germline V gene are MNHEY and SVGEGT. With 7 bases clipped from V and 4 bases from J, the junction kept 8 bases outside the gene matches. This CDR3 region has 15 residues. CDR3 region: CASILGTSGVETQYF. The DNA for the CDR3 is TGTGCCAGCATCCTCGGGACTAGCGGAGTAGAGACCCAGTACTTC.

This clonotype was found a few times. The chain employs TRBV6-5 and TRBJ2-2; TRBD1 matches at 8 bases. V shed 1 base, J shed 7 bases, and the junction held 2 bases outside the gene matches. Germline values: CDR1 MNHEY, CDR2 SVGAGI. There are 14 residues in the CDR3. CDR3 nucleotide sequence: TGTGCCAGCAGTTACTTGACAGGGGACGGGGAGCTGTTTTTT. It specifies CASSYLTGDGELFF.

At least ten counts were recorded for this clonotype. The chain joins TRBV7-2 to TRBJ2-1; either TRBD1 or TRBD2 may supply D (6 bases each). CDR1 is SGHTA and CDR2 is FQGNSA in the germline V gene. This CDR3 has 17 residues. Trimming shortened V by 5 bases and J by 2 bases, and 19 bases separated the two germline ends. This CDR3 reads CASSLGGSSQPYNEQFF. The CDR3, as DNA: TGTGCCAGCAGCCTAGGGGGGAGTTCTCAACCCTACAATGAGCAGTTCTTC.

J is TRBJ2-5 and V is TRBV29-1, with a weak D call TRBD2 (5 bases). The tail of the sequence fits TRBJ2-7 better, so the J call may be wrong. This CDR3 has 12 residues. In germline, CDR1 is SQVTM, CDR2 ANQGSEA. The CDR3 coding sequence is TGCAGCGTAGCGGCCGACGGCTACGAGCAGTACTTC. Its protein product is CSVAADGYEQYF.

This clonotype was detected a few times. This chain connects TRBV4-1 to TRBJ2-3; D might be TRBD2 (6 bases). The CDR3 is made up of 16 amino acids. Germline lookup yields CDR1 MGHRA and CDR2 YSYEKL. V was pared by 0 bases and J by 1 base, with 11 bases between. CDR3 sequence: CASSQDPGGGTDTQYF. The CDR3 DNA is TGCGCCAGCAGCCAAGATCCAGGCGGGGGCACAGATACGCAGTATTTT.

The rearrangement links TRBV24-1 to TRBJ2-6; D is uncertain. Germline V gene sequence: CDR1 KGHDR, CDR2 SFDVKD. The CDR3 is made up of 13 amino acids. Trimming took off 2 bases at V and 2 bases at J, with 0 bases between the two ends. CDR3 residues: CATSDSGANVLTF. CDR3 sequence (DNA): TGTGCCACCAGTGATTCTGGGGCCAACGTCCTGACTTTC.

In its sample, this clonotype was seen many times. The V gene is TRBV5-1, the J gene TRBJ2-5; 11 bases are shared with TRBD1. CDR1 is SGHRS and CDR2 is YFSETQ in the germline V gene. Trimming took 2 bases from V and 5 from J; bases not matched to a gene: 11. The CDR3 totals 17 residues. The CDR3: CASSFGTGGPGWETQYF. For the CDR3, the DNA is TGCGCCAGCAGCTTCGGGACAGGGGGGCCGGGCTGGGAGACCCAGTACTTC.

V gene TRBV29-1 combines with J gene TRBJ2-5, with D perhaps matching TRBD1 (5 bases). The CDR3 loop spans 12 amino acids. The V gene's germline CDR1 is SQVTM and CDR2 ANQGSEA. V dropped 2 bases and J dropped 7 bases, with 11 bases sitting between them. CDR3 residues: CSVERTYGTQYF. The DNA for the CDR3 is TGCAGCGTTGAAAGGACATACGGGACCCAGTACTTC.

In its sample, this clonotype was seen a few times. CDR3 residues: CASRAGLSYGYTF. Here the CDR3 DNA reads TGTGCCAGCAGGGCCGGTTTGAGCTATGGCTACACCTTC. The chain couples TRBV6-5 to TRBJ1-2; D call uncertain. CDR1 MNHEY and CDR2 SVGAGI come from the germline V gene. The V gene lost 6 bases and the J gene lost 4 bases, with 12 bases spanning the gap. The CDR3 is 13 residues long.

This clonotype was seen more than once but under ten times. The chain has TRBV4-3 and TRBJ1-2, with 10 positions matching TRBD1. Per the germline V gene, CDR1 is LGHNA and CDR2 is YSLEER. The V and J ends lost 1 base and 4 bases, in that order; junction bases with no gene match: 9. The CDR3 loop spans 17 amino acids. CDR3: CASSQGIKTGGVYGYTF. Written as DNA, the CDR3 is TGCGCCAGCAGCCAAGGGATAAAGACAGGGGGCGTCTATGGCTACACCTTC.

This clonotype was observed at least ten times. The rearrangement uses TRBV7-2 and TRBJ1-2, with 7 bases identical to TRBD1. This CDR3 region has 14 residues. Per the germline V gene, CDR1 is SGHTA and CDR2 is FQGNSA. The J segment lost 7 bases and the V segment lost 5 bases, leaving 10 bases of the junction unmatched. CDR3: CASSPGTALSGYTF. The CDR3 bases are TGTGCCAGCAGCCCCGGGACAGCACTATCTGGCTACACCTTC.

The gene calls are TRBV4-2 and TRBJ2-2, with D maybe TRBD2 (6 bases). From germline, CDR1 is LGHNA and CDR2 YNFKEQ. V was pared by 3 bases and J by 3 bases, with 8 bases between. This CDR3 region has 14 residues. The CDR3 sequence is CASSQGGDTGELFF. The CDR3 bases are TGTGCCAGCAGCCAGGGGGGAGACACCGGGGAGCTGTTTTTT.

This clonotype has a handful of counts. The gene calls are TRBV4-3 and TRBJ2-1; D ambiguous. Germline lookup yields CDR1 LGHNA and CDR2 YSLEER. V was trimmed by 4 bases and J by 7 bases, leaving 11 bases between them. The CDR3 length is 13 residues. The CDR3 DNA is TGCGCCAGCAGCCCAAGGTTGGAGAATGAGCAGTTCTTC. This codes for CASSPRLENEQFF.

On this clonotype itself: The germline gene is not matched at one end of the junction; a read error may be the cause. This chain joins TRBV5-1 and TRBJ2-4; tentatively, D is TRBD1 (6 bases). The CDR3 runs 13 residues. From germline, CDR1 is SGHRS and CDR2 YFSETQ. The CDR3 sequence is CASSWHQGDILYF. The CDR3 DNA sequence: TGCGCCAGCAGCTGGCATCAAGGGGACATTCTGTACTTC. Supplemented by reference TRBV5-1 and TRBJ2-4, the full variable domain reads KAGVTQTPRYLIKTRGQQVTLSCSPISGHRSVSWYQQTPGQGLQFLFEYFSETQRNKGNFPGRFSGRQFSNSRSEMNVSTLELGDSALYLCASSWHQGDILYFGAGTRLSVL.

The CDR3 sequence is CSALQGGEQYF. In DNA form, the CDR3 reads TGCAGCGCTCTACAGGGAGGGGAGCAGTACTTC. The rearrangement joins TRBV29-1 to TRBJ2-7; D is perhaps TRBD2 (7 bases). Trimming removed 7 bases from V and 7 bases from J, with 14 bases in between. The germline CDR1 and CDR2 sequences are SQVTM and ANQGSEA. The CDR3 covers 11 residues.

This chain uses TRBV6-5 with TRBJ2-2, with a tentative D call TRBD2 (5 bases). Trimming pared 4 bases from V and 9 bases from J, leaving 15 bases between. The germline V gene has CDR1 MNHEY and CDR2 SVGAGI. The CDR3 totals 14 residues. This CDR3 is CASSSSAGVRELFF. CDR3 bases: TGTGCCAGCAGTTCCTCTGCGGGTGTGCGGGAGCTGTTTTTT.

Notes on this clonotype: Mismatch with germline at one junction end may stem from a read error. The chain joins TRBV12-3 or TRBV12-4 to TRBJ1-1; D ambiguous. The CDR3 contains 12 residues. CDR3: CAGSFGSGEAFF. CDR3 in DNA: TGTGCCGGCAGTTTCGGGTCGGGAGAAGCTTTCTTT.

This clonotype was seen a handful of times. A read error may account for a junction end that differs from germline. The chain joins TRBV5-1 to TRBJ1-1, with D possibly being TRBD1 (5 bases). The germline V gene has CDR1 SGHRS and CDR2 YFSETQ. The CDR3 length is 14 residues. Here the CDR3 reads CASSLEQVNTEAFF. The CDR3 DNA reads TGCGCCAGCAGTTTGGAACAGGTGAACACTGAAGCTTTCTTT.

This clonotype was observed a single time. The gene calls are TRBV4-1 and TRBJ2-6; a weak D match, TRBD2 (5 bases). CDR3 size: 20 residues. Germline CDR1 reads MGHRA; CDR2 reads YSYEKL. Trimming cost V 0 bases and J 0 bases, with 18 bases left between them. Here the CDR3 DNA reads TGCGCCAGCAGCCAAGATGGGTTTGGGAGTTCGATCTCTGGGGCCAACGTCCTGACTTTC. Its protein product is CASSQDGFGSSISGANVLTF.